The entry below gives a single TCR beta chain sequence along with its context. The antigen it recognizes is unknown. Base qualities are missing; no much larger clone stands one base away. Collaborating institutions collected whole blood in K2EDTA tubes following their own protocols. For TCRbeta analysis, collaborator samples were shipped as frozen whole blood, as isolated PBMCs, or as DNA extracted from either sample type. At the junction V is shortened by 5 bases and J by 2 bases; bases outside the gene matches: 6. The CDR3 spans 14 residues, from the cysteine through the phenylalanine. The only DNA kept is the CDR3, 42 bases in frame from the first base. The germline V gene yields MNHEY for CDR1 and SVGAGI for CDR2. The data derive from a study of blood T cell repertoires in COVID-19 (dated by TCRdb to the early 2020s). With respect to the entire study: The collaborator samples originated in the United States, Italy and Spain and spanned the acute and convalescent phases of COVID-19. HLA class I and class II types, where available, came from metadata supplied by the sample provider rather than from assay-based typing. Nearly every sample came with metadata listing a de-identified subject ID, COVID-19 status, age in years and sex. The repertoires were released in a freely available public database intended as a resource for research on the immune response to SARS-CoV-2. Deeply sampled blood TCRbeta repertoires from subjects exposed to, actively infected with, or recovered from COVID-19 were included in the dataset. The samples were drawn from two sources: the first 160 participants of the ongoing ImmuneRACE study, and 1,000 to 1,500 subjects contributed by 6 global collaborators. The prospective study material was composed of cDNA or gDNA derived from T cells, B-cell-depleted T cells, or PBMCs.

Overall study outcomes, separate from this receptor: The amount of clinical and demographic metadata varied by source and participant and was provided uncurated.

TCRbeta CDR3 regions were amplified from genomic DNA using the immunoSEQ Assay, a bias-controlled multiplex PCR. The paper's processing steps were these. The number of nucleated cells in each sample was estimated by amplification of reference gene primers within the assay. Sequence reads were collapsed and filtered to measure the absolute abundance of every unique TCRbeta CDR3 rearrangement. For each sample, productive Simpson clonality was calculated as the square root of Simpson's diversity index over productive rearrangements. TCRdb holds this immuneACCESS table with in-frame rearrangements only. Some clones are missing; in checked studies, unresolved V genes explain under half, and the rest has no known cause. The V and J calls and clone size were taken over from that table, and D and trimming were inferred from the DNA. Present in this sample are about 52,000 clones, approximately 83% of which were seen just once. Approximately 7% of the sample rests with the top ten.

The chain was built from TRBV6-5 and TRBJ2-7, with TRBD1 matching 7 junction bases. The sequence was collected from a man between 70 and 80 years old with active COVID-19. Sequencing was carried out using peripheral blood. The DNA sequence is TGTGCCAGCAGTCGCCGACAGGGTGCCTACGAGCAGTACTTC. It codes for CASSRRQGAYEQYF.